The clone carrying this T cell receptor beta chain is termed medium-sized. Its antigen is as yet unknown. The sample is drawn from a study of OX40 agonist ivuxolimab in advanced cancers. Sequencing used immunoSEQ multiplex PCR; TCRdb keeps in-frame clones, though not all of them. The sample has approximately 23,000 clones; roughly nine tenths are singletons. Points from the study as a whole: At 0.1 to 3.0 mg/kg, CD4+ and CD8+ blood T cells expanded clonally by week 6.

Between the trimmed V and J ends, which lost 5 bases and 4 bases, there was a span of 13 bases. CDR3 size: 14 residues. The V gene's germline CDR1 is SGHNT and CDR2 YENEEA. V gene TRBV11-3 combines with J gene TRBJ2-3; D is uncertain. The sequencing used CD4+ or CD8+ T cells sorted from blood, collected in a trial of the OX40 agonist ivuxolimab. The receptor's source is an adult with an advanced solid tumor such as melanoma, head and neck, liver or kidney cancer. The CDR3 region is CASSEAGSADTQYF. The DNA of the CDR3 is TGTGCCAGCAGCGAAGCAGGCAGTGCAGATACGCAGTATTTT.